The 21 T cell receptor beta chains reported below all come from one sample, sequenced in a study of breast tumors, draining lymph nodes, adjacent tissues. Samples came from axillary lymph nodes draining the breast cancer. TCRdb analysed the multiplex PCR reads with MiXCR anew, one entry per CDR3 protein. This table has some 170,000 distinct CDR3 sequences, 30% to 35% appearing once. What was sequenced was axillary lymph node tissue. These receptors came from a female donor with breast cancer. Some clones in this sample may be carry-over from other donors' samples.

Concerning this clonotype itself: This likely comes from a read error, as the CDR3 has no conserved phenylalanine or tryptophan at its end. The chain combines TRBV20-1 with TRBJ2-5, with TRBD1 identical over 10 bases. This CDR3 region has 12 residues. Looked up from germline, CDR1 is DFQATT and CDR2 is SNEGSKA (reference sequence). Losses at the gene ends were 6 bases for V and 7 bases for J; bases not matched to a gene: 5. The CDR3 region has the DNA TGCAGTGCCAGACAGGGGGCGGCGACCCAGTACATC. Amino acids: CSARQGAATQYI.

This clonotype occurred a few times. It may be a read error: a sequence one base away is much more abundant. The J gene is TRBJ2-1, the V gene TRBV9; D ambiguous. There are 15 residues in the CDR3. CDR1 SGDLS and CDR2 YYNGEE come from the germline V gene. In DNA, the CDR3 is TGTGCCGGCAGCGTAGCAGCGAGCTCCTACAATGAGCAGTTCTTC. Its protein is CAGSVAASSYNEQFF.

This clonotype was seen many times. The rearrangement uses TRBV24-1 and TRBJ2-5, with TRBD1 matching over 8 bases. With V trimmed by 5 bases and J by 1 base, 5 bases remained unmatched. Germline lookup yields CDR1 KGHDR and CDR2 SFDVKD. CDR3 length equals 15 residues. For the CDR3, the DNA is TGTGCCACCAGTGCCGGGACAGGCCGCCAAGAGACCCAGTACTTC. Its translation is CATSAGTGRQETQYF.

As concerns this clonotype: Since the CDR3 does not end with the conserved phenylalanine or tryptophan, this likely comes from a read error. No DNA is shown, since the ends of the CDR3 on it are uncertain; the CDR3 is the one TCRdb lists. This chain joins TRBV7-2 and TRBJ1-4; the table's D call, TRBD1, has no DNA check behind it. The CDR3 region is 10 residues in length, termini included. Germline-derived CDR1 and CDR2 are SGHTA and FQGNSA. CDR3 in amino acids: CASQRTEGVY.

This clonotype was seen at least ten times. The chain uses TRBV9 and TRBJ2-2; 12 nucleotides match TRBD2. Germline CDR1 SGDLS, CDR2 YYNGEE. The CDR3 covers 15 residues. V lost 3 bases to trimming and J lost 6 bases; unmatched junction nucleotides: 3. CDR3 nucleotide sequence: TGTGCCAGCAGCGCCGGACTAGCGGGGCCCGGGGAGCTGTTTTTT. It translates to CASSAGLAGPGELFF.

This clonotype showed up just once. The chain couples TRBV29-1 to TRBJ2-7, with D possibly matching TRBD1 (6 bases). Germline V gene data show CDR1 as SQVTM and CDR2 as ANQGSEA. The V gene lost 2 bases and the J gene lost 4 bases, with 15 bases spanning the gap. The CDR3 loop spans 14 amino acids. CDR3 loop: CSVEFPGHQYEQYF. The CDR3 DNA reads TGCAGCGTTGAATTCCCGGGACACCAATACGAGCAGTACTTC.

The rearrangement links TRBV12-3 or TRBV12-4 to TRBJ2-3, with TRBD2 identical over 11 bases. V shed 6 bases and J 3 bases; nucleotides not matched to a gene: 5. The length of the CDR3 is 15 residues. CDR3 region: CASSTGTSGTDTQYF. CDR3 nucleotide sequence: TGTGCCAGCAGCACCGGGACTAGCGGAACAGATACGCAGTATTTT.

At least ten counts were recorded for this clonotype. The chain recombines TRBV5-1 with TRBJ2-7; no clear D gene. Trimming took off 2 bases at V and 6 bases at J, with 12 bases between the two ends. Germline CDR1 is SGHRS and CDR2 is YFSETQ. This CDR3 comprises 13 residues. The CDR3 protein is CASSLRRIGEQYF. The CDR3 coding sequence is TGCGCCAGCAGCTTAAGGAGAATTGGCGAGCAGTACTTC. The whole variable domain, filled in from reference TRBV5-1 and TRBJ2-7, reads KAGVTQTPRYLIKTRGQQVTLSCSPISGHRSVSWYQQTPGQGLQFLFEYFSETQRNKGNFPGRFSGRQFSNSRSEMNVSTLELGDSALYLCASSLRRIGEQYFGPGTRLTVT.

The rearrangement joins TRBV10-1 to TRBJ1-5; TRBD1 might be the D (6 bases). The CDR3 is made up of 18 amino acids. Germline CDR1 WNHNN, CDR2 SYGVQD (reference sequence). V was trimmed by 3 bases and J by 2 bases, leaving 20 bases between them. In DNA, the CDR3 is TGCGCCAGCAGTGATGGGACCACTACAGGGAAGCGCAATCAGCCCCAGCATTTT. This encodes CASSDGTTTGKRNQPQHF.

This clonotype was observed at least ten times. The V and J genes are TRBV7-2 and TRBJ2-7, with a possible D match to TRBD2 (7 bases). Germline V gene lookup returns CDR1 SGHTA and CDR2 FQGNSA. The ends were cut back, 2 bases at V and 2 bases at J, with 19 bases in the middle. The CDR3 runs to 17 residues. This CDR3 reads CASSLRLGRDTAYEQYF. CDR3 DNA: TGTGCCAGCAGCTTACGGTTAGGGAGGGACACCGCCTACGAGCAGTACTTC. The whole variable domain, remainder taken from reference TRBV7-2 and TRBJ2-7, is GAGVSQSPSNKVTEKGKDVELRCDPISGHTALYWYRQSLGQGLEFLIYFQGNSAPDKSGLPSDRFSAERTGGSVSTLTIQRTQQEDSAVYLCASSLRLGRDTAYEQYFGPGTRLTVT.

In its sample, this clonotype was seen many times. This chain joins TRBV5-1 and TRBJ2-6; D might be TRBD1 or TRBD2, each matching 6 bases. Trimming cost V 0 bases and J 2 bases, with 9 bases left between them. This CDR3 has 16 residues. From germline, CDR1 is SGHRS and CDR2 YFSETQ. DNA of the CDR3: TGCGCCAGCAGCTTGGCCGGGGGCGCTGGGGCCAACGTCCTGACTTTC. It is translated as CASSLAGGAGANVLTF.

The V and J genes are TRBV18 and TRBJ1-1; D ambiguous. V was shortened by 4 bases and J by 8 bases, with 11 bases between the two germline ends. CDR1 and CDR2 from the germline V gene are KGHSH and LQKENI. The CDR3 covers 12 residues. The CDR3 protein is CASSRDGPEAFF. As DNA, the CDR3 is TGTGCCAGCTCACGGGATGGCCCGGAAGCTTTCTTT.

The chain joins TRBV19 to TRBJ1-5; a weak D match, TRBD1 (6 bases). CDR1 LNHDA and CDR2 SQIVND come from the germline V gene (reference sequence). The germline V and J ends were trimmed by 6 bases and 0 bases, with 15 bases remaining between them. The length of the CDR3 is 16 residues. CDR3 sequence (DNA): TGTGCCAGTAGGGGGGTGGGGGGCCATAGCAATCAGCCCCAGCATTTT. The encoded protein is CASRGVGGHSNQPQHF. Based on the CDR3 plus reference TRBV19 and TRBJ1-5, the full variable domain is DGGITQSPKYLFRKEGQNVTLSCEQNLNHDAMYWYRQDPGQGLRLIYYSQIVNDFQKGDIAEGYSVSREKKESFPLTVTSAQKNPTAFYLCASRGVGGHSNQPQHFGDGTRLSIL.

The rearrangement links TRBV7-9 to TRBJ2-5; D is undetermined. The CDR3 sequence is 13 residues long. Trimming took 3 bases from V and 0 from J, leaving 5 bases between them. Germline loops: CDR1 SEHNR, CDR2 FQNEAQ (reference sequence). The CDR3 spells CASSFGDQETQYF. The CDR3 nucleotides read TGTGCCAGCAGCTTCGGCGACCAAGAGACCCAGTACTTC.

This clonotype was seen a single time. The chain employs TRBV20-1 and TRBJ2-1; 8 bases are a match to TRBD1. The CDR3 is 13 residues long. After removal of 5 bases from V and 6 bases from J, the junction contained 6 bases not matched to a gene. CDR1 is DFQATT and CDR2 is SNEGSKA in the germline V gene (reference sequence). CDR3 in amino acids: CSAGTGRPNEQFF. CDR3 sequence (DNA): TGCAGTGCTGGGACAGGTCGTCCCAATGAGCAGTTCTTC.

This clonotype was found many times. This chain links TRBV5-5 with TRBJ1-6; no clear D gene. Germline assignment: CDR1 SGHKS and CDR2 YYEKEE (reference sequence). V lost 1 base to trimming and J lost 0 bases, with 11 bases between them. There are 17 residues in the CDR3. The CDR3 DNA follows: TGTGCCAGCAGCTTGATTGAGGCGGCCTCCTATAATTCACCCCTCCACTTT. Translation: CASSLIEAASYNSPLHF.

The genes are TRBV4-1 and TRBJ2-3, with D maybe TRBD1 (5 bases). The CDR3 is 16 amino acids. Trimming pared 3 bases from V and 6 bases from J, leaving 19 bases between. The V gene's germline CDR1 is MGHRA and CDR2 YSYEKL. CDR3 loop: CASSQPRQSNEDTQYF. CDR3 in DNA: TGCGCCAGCAGCCAGCCCCGACAGTCAAACGAGGATACGCAGTATTTT.

This clonotype was observed many times. J is TRBJ2-3 and V is TRBV6-1, with 7 bases matching TRBD2. V shed 0 bases, J shed 7 bases, and the junction held 10 bases outside the gene matches. CDR1 MNHNS and CDR2 SASEGT come from the germline V gene. This CDR3 region has 16 residues. Written as DNA, the CDR3 is TGTGCCAGCAGTGAAGCGGTAGCGGGTGGAAGAAATACGCAGTATTTT. Protein: CASSEAVAGGRNTQYF.

This clonotype was counted once. A much bigger clone sits one base away, suggesting this may be a read error. This chain links TRBV12-3 or TRBV12-4 with TRBJ2-1; a possible D gene is TRBD1 (6 bases). The CDR3 is 15 amino acids. Trimming removed 8 bases at V and 4 bases at J, with 18 bases between. The CDR3 coding sequence is TGTGCCAGCTCTGCGGCAGGGGCCCTTTACAATGAGCAGTTCTTC. It translates to CASSAAGALYNEQFF.

The chain carries TRBV7-2 and TRBJ1-5, with D tentatively TRBD1 (5 bases). Germline CDR1 and CDR2: SGHTA and FQGNSA. The CDR3 is made up of 12 amino acids. Trimming took off 5 bases at V and 9 bases at J, with 11 bases between the two ends. The CDR3 region is CASSPQGSPQHF. CDR3 nucleotide sequence: TGTGCCAGCAGCCCCCAGGGTTCGCCCCAGCATTTT.

This clonotype was counted many times. The V gene is TRBV27, the J gene TRBJ2-2, with 10 bases matching TRBD1. The J segment lost 5 bases and the V segment lost 4 bases, leaving 4 bases of the junction unmatched. CDR3 length: 15 residues. Germline loops: CDR1 MNHEY, CDR2 SMNVEV (reference sequence). CDR3 region: CASSYRQGATGELFF. CDR3 coding DNA: TGTGCCAGCAGTTATCGACAGGGGGCGACCGGGGAGCTGTTTTTT.